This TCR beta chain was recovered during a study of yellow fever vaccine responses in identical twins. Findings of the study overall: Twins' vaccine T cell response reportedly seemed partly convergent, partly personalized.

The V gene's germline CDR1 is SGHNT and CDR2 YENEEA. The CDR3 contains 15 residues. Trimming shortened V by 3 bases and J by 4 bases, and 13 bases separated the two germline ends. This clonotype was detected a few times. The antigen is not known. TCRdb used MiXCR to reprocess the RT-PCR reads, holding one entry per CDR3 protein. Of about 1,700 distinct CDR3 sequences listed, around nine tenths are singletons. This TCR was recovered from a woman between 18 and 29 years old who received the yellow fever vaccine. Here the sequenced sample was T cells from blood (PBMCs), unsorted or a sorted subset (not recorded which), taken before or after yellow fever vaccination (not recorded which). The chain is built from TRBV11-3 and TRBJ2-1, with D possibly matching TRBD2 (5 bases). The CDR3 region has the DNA TGTGCCAGCAGCTTTGAGTCCGGGATATACAATGAGCAGTTCTTC. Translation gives CASSFESGIYNEQFF.